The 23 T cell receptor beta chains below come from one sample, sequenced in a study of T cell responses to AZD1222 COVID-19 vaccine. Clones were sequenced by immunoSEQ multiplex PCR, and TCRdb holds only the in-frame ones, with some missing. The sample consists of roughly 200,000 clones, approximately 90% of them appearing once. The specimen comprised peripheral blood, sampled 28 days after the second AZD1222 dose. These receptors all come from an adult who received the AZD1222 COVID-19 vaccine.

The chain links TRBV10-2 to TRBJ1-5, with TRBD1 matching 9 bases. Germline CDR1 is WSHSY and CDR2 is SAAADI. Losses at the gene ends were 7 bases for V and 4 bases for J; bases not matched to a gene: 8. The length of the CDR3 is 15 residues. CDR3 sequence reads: CASKSSGTGNQPQHF. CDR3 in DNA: TGCGCCAGCAAAAGTTCCGGGACAGGGAATCAGCCCCAGCATTTT.

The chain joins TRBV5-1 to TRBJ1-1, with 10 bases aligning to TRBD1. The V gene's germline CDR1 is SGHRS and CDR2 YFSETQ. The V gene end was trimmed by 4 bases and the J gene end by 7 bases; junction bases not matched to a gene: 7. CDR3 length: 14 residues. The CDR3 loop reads CASSTDRGRDEAFF. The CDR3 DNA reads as TGCGCCAGCAGCACTGACAGGGGGCGGGATGAAGCTTTCTTT.

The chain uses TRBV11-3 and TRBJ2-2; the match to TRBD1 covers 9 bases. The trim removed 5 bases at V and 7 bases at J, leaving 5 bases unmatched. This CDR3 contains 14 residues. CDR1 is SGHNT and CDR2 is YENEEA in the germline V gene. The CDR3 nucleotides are TGTGCCAGCAGCCCCCGACAGGGGGTCGGGGAGCTGTTTTTT. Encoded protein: CASSPRQGVGELFF.

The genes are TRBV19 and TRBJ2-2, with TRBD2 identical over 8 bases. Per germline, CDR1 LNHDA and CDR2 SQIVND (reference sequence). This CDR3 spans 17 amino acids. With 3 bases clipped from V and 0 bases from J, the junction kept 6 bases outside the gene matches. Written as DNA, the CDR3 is TGTGCCAGTAGTATGATGGAACTAGCGGCGAACACCGGGGAGCTGTTTTTT. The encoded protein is CASSMMELAANTGELFF.

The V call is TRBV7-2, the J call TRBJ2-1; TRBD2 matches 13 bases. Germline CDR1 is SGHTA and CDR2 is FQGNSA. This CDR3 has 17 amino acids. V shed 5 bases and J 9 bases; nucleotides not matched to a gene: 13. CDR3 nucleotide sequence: TGTGCCAGCAGCCTACAGCTCCGGACTAGCGGGAGAGGTGAGCAGTTCTTC. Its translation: CASSLQLRTSGRGEQFF.

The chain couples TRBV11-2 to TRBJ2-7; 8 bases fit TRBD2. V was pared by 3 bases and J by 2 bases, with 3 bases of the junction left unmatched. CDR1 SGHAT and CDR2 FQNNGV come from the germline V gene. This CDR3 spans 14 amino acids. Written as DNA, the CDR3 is TGTGCCAGCAGCTTTGGTAGCGGGACCTACGAGCAGTACTTC. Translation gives CASSFGSGTYEQYF.

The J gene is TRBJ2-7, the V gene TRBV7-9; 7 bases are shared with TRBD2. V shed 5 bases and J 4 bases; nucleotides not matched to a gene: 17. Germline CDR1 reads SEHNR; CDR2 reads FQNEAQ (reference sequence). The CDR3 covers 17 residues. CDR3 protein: CASSQDSIGTTSYEQYF. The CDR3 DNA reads TGTGCCAGCAGCCAGGACTCCATAGGGACTACTTCGTACGAGCAGTACTTC.

Here the CDR3 DNA reads TGTGCCAGCAGCCGCCTCGGGGGCGGGCCATCTAGCACAGATACGCAGTATTTT. Amino acid sequence: CASSRLGGGPSSTDTQYF. The chain carries TRBV9 and TRBJ2-3; either TRBD1 or TRBD2 may supply D (6 bases each). The CDR3 spans 18 residues. V gave up 4 bases and J gave up 0 bases, with 21 bases separating them. CDR1 and CDR2 from the germline V gene are SGDLS and YYNGEE.

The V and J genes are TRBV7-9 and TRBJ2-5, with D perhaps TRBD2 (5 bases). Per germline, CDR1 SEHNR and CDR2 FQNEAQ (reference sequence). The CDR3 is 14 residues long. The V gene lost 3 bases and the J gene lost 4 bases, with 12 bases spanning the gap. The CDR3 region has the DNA TGTGCCAGCAGCTTCGGGATGCGCCCAGAGACCCAGTACTTC. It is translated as CASSFGMRPETQYF.

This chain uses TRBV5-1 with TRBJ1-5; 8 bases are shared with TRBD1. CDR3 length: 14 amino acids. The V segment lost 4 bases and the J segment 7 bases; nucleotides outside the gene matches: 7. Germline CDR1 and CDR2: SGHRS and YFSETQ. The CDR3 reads CASSQTGDGQPQHF. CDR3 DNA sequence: TGCGCCAGCAGCCAGACAGGGGATGGGCAGCCCCAGCATTTT.

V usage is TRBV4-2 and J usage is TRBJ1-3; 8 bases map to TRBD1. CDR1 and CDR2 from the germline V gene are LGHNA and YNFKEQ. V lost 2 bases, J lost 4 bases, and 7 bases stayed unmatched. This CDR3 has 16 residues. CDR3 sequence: CASSQSRGRSGNTIYF. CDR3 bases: TGTGCCAGCAGCCAATCCAGGGGGCGATCCGGAAACACCATATATTTT.

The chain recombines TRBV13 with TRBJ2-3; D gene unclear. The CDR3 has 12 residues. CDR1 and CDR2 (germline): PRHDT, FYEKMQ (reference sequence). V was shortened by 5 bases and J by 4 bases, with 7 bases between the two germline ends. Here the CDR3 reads CASSGTADTQYF. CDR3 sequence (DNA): TGTGCCAGCAGCGGTACAGCAGATACGCAGTATTTT.

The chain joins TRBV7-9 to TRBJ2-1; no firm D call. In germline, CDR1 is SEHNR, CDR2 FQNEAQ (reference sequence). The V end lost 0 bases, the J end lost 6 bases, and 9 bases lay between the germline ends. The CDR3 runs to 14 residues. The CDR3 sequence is CASSLALASNEQFF. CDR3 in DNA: TGTGCCAGCAGCTTAGCGTTGGCCTCCAATGAGCAGTTCTTC.

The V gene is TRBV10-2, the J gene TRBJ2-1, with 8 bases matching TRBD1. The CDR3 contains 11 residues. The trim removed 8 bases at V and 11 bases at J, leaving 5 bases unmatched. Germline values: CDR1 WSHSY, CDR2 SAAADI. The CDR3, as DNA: TGCGCCAGCGGAGGACAGGGTAAGCAGTTCTTC. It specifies CASGGQGKQFF.

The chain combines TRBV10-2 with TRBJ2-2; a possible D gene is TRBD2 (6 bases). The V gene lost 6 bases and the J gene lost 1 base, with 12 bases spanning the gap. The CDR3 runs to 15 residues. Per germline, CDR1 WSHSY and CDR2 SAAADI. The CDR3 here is CASRQAGRNTGELFF. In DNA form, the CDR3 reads TGCGCCAGCAGGCAAGCGGGCAGGAACACCGGGGAGCTGTTTTTT.

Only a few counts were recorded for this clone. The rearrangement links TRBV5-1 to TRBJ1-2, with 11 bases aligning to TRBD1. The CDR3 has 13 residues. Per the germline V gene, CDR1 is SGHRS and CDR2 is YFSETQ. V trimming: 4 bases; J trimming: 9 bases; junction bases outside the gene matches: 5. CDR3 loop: CASSGQGALSYTF. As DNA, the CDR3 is TGCGCCAGCAGCGGACAGGGGGCATTGAGCTACACCTTC. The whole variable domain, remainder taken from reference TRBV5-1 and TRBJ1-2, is KAGVTQTPRYLIKTRGQQVTLSCSPISGHRSVSWYQQTPGQGLQFLFEYFSETQRNKGNFPGRFSGRQFSNSRSEMNVSTLELGDSALYLCASSGQGALSYTFGSGTRLTVV.

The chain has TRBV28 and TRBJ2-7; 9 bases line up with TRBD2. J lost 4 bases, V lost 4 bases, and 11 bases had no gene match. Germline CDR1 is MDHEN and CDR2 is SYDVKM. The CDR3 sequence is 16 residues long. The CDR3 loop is CASSSGGGGAFYEQYF. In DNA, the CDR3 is TGTGCCAGCAGTTCTGGTGGCGGGGGGGCCTTTTACGAGCAGTACTTC.

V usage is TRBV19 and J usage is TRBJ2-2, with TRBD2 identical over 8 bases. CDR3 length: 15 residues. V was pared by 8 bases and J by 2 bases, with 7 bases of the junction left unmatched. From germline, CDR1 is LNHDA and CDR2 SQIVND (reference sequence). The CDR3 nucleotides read TGTGCCAGTGGGACGGGGGGGATTAACACCGGGGAGCTGTTTTTT. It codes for CASGTGGINTGELFF.

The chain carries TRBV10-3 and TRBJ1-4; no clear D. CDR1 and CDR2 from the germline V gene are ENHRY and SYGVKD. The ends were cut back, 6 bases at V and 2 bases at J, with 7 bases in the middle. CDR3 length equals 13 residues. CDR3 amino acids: CAIRGGTNEKLFF. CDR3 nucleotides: TGTGCCATCAGAGGTGGGACTAATGAAAAACTGTTTTTT.

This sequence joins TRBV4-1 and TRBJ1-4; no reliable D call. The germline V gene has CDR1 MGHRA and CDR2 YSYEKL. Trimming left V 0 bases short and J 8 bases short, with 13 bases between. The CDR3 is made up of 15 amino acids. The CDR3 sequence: CASSQDRWFKEKLFF. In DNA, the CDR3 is TGCGCCAGCAGCCAAGATCGATGGTTCAAGGAAAAACTGTTTTTT.

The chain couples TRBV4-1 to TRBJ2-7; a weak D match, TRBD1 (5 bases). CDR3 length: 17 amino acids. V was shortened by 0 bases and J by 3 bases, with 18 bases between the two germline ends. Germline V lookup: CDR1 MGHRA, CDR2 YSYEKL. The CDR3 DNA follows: TGCGCCAGCAGCCAAGATCCGAACTGGGGCGGCTACTACGAGCAGTACTTC. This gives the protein CASSQDPNWGGYYEQYF.

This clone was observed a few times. The CDR3 DNA reads TGCAGCGTTAGGGGGTTATTTGGCTACACCTTC. It encodes CSVRGLFGYTF. The chain recombines TRBV29-1 with TRBJ1-2; maybe TRBD1 (6 bases). The CDR3 is made up of 11 amino acids. Germline CDR1 SQVTM, CDR2 ANQGSEA. V gave up 5 bases and J gave up 7 bases, with 11 bases separating them.

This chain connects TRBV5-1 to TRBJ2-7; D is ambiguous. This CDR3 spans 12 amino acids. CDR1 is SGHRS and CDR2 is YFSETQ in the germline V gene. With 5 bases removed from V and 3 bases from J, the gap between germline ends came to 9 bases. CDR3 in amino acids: CASSPPGYEQYF. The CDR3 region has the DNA TGCGCCAGCAGTCCCCCCGGCTACGAGCAGTACTTC. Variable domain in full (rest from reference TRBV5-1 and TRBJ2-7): KAGVTQTPRYLIKTRGQQVTLSCSPISGHRSVSWYQQTPGQGLQFLFEYFSETQRNKGNFPGRFSGRQFSNSRSEMNVSTLELGDSALYLCASSPPGYEQYFGPGTRLTVT.